These 30 T cell receptor beta chains were sequenced from one sample in a study of shared clonotypes between healthy human individuals (dated by TCRdb to about 2020). Receptor libraries were prepared by the immunoSEQ multiplex PCR assay. The immuneACCESS repertoire file appears here via TCRdb, limited to in-frame rearrangements. These files lack a portion of the clones; in checked studies, under half of the deficit traces to unresolved V genes, and the cause of the others is not known. In all, the sample holds 2,500,000 or so clones, and under 95% of those were seen once. The top ten hold roughly 0.34% of the sample. The sequencing input was naive CD4+ T cells from PBMCs. In the paper's terms, the cell subset or site label means: CD45RA+ positively selected. These receptors were collected from a man aged 18 to 30 in good health. Some clones in this sample may be carry-over from other donors' samples.

Details on this clone: Other DNA sequences of this sample code for an identical CDR3. This chain uses TRBV5-1 with TRBJ1-1; D is perhaps TRBD1 (5 bases). This CDR3 has 14 amino acids. The V gene's germline CDR1 is SGHRS and CDR2 YFSETQ. Trimming removed 3 bases at V and 1 base at J, with 10 bases between. Here the CDR3 DNA reads TGCGCCAGCAGCTCGGGGACTAAGAACACTGAAGCTTTCTTT. Amino acids: CASSSGTKNTEAFF.

The genes are TRBV5-1 and TRBJ2-7; TRBD2 aligns across 11 bases. This CDR3 spans 15 amino acids. The ends lost 0 bases at V and 6 bases at J; junction bases unmatched: 5. Germline CDR1 and CDR2: SGHRS and YFSETQ. This CDR3 is CASSLEISGRAEQYF. CDR3 DNA: TGCGCCAGCAGCTTGGAGATTAGCGGGAGGGCCGAGCAGTACTTC.

The rearrangement links TRBV4-1 to TRBJ2-2; no clear D. The ends were cut back, 1 base at V and 4 bases at J, with 10 bases in the middle. From germline, CDR1 is MGHRA and CDR2 YSYEKL. The CDR3 has 15 amino acids. The CDR3 here is CASSQGWTPTGELFF. The CDR3 coding sequence is TGCGCCAGCAGCCAAGGCTGGACCCCCACCGGGGAGCTGTTTTTT.

The rearrangement uses TRBV21-1 and TRBJ2-1; TRBD2, the D gene given by the table, was not confirmed from the DNA. TRBV21-1 is a known pseudogene. This CDR3 is 18 amino acids long. CDR3 nucleotide sequence: TGTGCCAGCAGCAAAGGGAAGGTCCCCGGGACTAGCGGTAATGAGCAGTTCTTC. Translating it yields CASSKGKVPGTSGNEQFF.

The chain couples TRBV18 to TRBJ2-1; 11 positions match TRBD2. The CDR3 has 15 residues. Germline V gene lookup returns CDR1 KGHSH and CDR2 LQKENI. V gave up 3 bases and J gave up 7 bases; unmatched junction bases: 5. The DNA for the CDR3 is TGTGCCAGCTCACCGGGACTAGCGGACATAAATGAGCAGTTCTTC. Translating it yields CASSPGLADINEQFF.

In its sample, this clone was seen once. The chain carries TRBV2 and TRBJ2-1; 7 bases align to TRBD1. The germline V gene has CDR1 SNHLY and CDR2 FYNNEI. The CDR3 runs to 17 residues. V lost 0 bases to trimming and J lost 5 bases; unmatched junction nucleotides: 10. The CDR3 DNA reads TGTGCCAGCAGTGAAGCGCTTAGCCCAGGGGGACACAATGAGCAGTTCTTC. Translation: CASSEALSPGGHNEQFF.

V usage is TRBV7-9 and J usage is TRBJ2-2, with TRBD2 matching 16 bases. CDR3 length: 18 amino acids. Germline CDR1 reads SEHNR; CDR2 reads FQNEAQ (reference sequence). Unmatched junction bases numbered 10, after V lost 9 bases and J lost 3 bases. CDR3 in amino acids: CARPGTSGRASHTGELFF. CDR3 bases: TGTGCCAGGCCCGGGACTAGCGGGAGGGCCAGTCACACCGGGGAGCTGTTTTTT.

The V and J genes are TRBV7-9 and TRBJ2-7; D remains ambiguous. The CDR3 sequence is 12 residues long. Germline CDR1 and CDR2: SEHNR and FQNEAQ (reference sequence). The V gene lost 2 bases and the J gene lost 4 bases, with 6 bases spanning the gap. As DNA, the CDR3 is TGTGCCAGCAGCTTAATCCTTTACGAGCAGTACTTC. Its translation is CASSLILYEQYF.

This clone showed up just a few times. The chain uses TRBV28 and TRBJ1-1; D gene ambiguous. The CDR3 spans 12 residues. V lost 5 bases, J lost 7 bases, and 11 bases lay in between. CDR1 and CDR2 (germline): MDHEN, SYDVKM. CDR3: CASSPPGREAFF. CDR3 in DNA: TGTGCCAGCAGTCCGCCGGGCCGTGAAGCTTTCTTT.

The chain recombines TRBV29-1 with TRBJ2-5; 10 positions agree with TRBD1. The assigned J gene may be wrong: the sequence end matches TRBJ2-7 better. This CDR3 is built from 12 residues. In germline, CDR1 is SQVTM, CDR2 ANQGSEA. In DNA form, the CDR3 reads TGCAGCGTTAAGGACAGGGGGTACGAGCAGTACTTC. Protein product: CSVKDRGYEQYF.

With regard to this clone: Other DNA variants within this sample encode the same CDR3. V and J are TRBV10-3 and TRBJ2-2; D not certain. The V gene lost 0 bases and the J gene lost 7 bases, with 3 bases spanning the gap. Germline V gene data show CDR1 as ENHRY and CDR2 as SYGVKD. The CDR3 runs 12 residues. CDR3 region: CAISESGGELFF. Here the CDR3 DNA reads TGTGCCATCAGTGAGTCCGGCGGGGAGCTGTTTTTT.

The rearrangement uses TRBV2 and TRBJ2-2, with 10 bases matching TRBD1. Germline CDR1 reads SNHLY; CDR2 reads FYNNEI. The V and J ends lost 8 bases and 0 bases, in that order; junction bases with no gene match: 0. The CDR3 length is 14 residues. The CDR3 coding sequence is TGTGCCAGCGGACAGGGGGCGAACACCGGGGAGCTGTTTTTT. This codes for CASGQGANTGELFF.

This chain joins TRBV28 and TRBJ2-5; the D gene could be TRBD1 or TRBD2 (5 bases each). The CDR3 runs to 14 residues. Germline V gives CDR1 MDHEN, CDR2 SYDVKM. Trimming cost V 6 bases and J 7 bases, with 18 bases left between them. The CDR3 is CASRDMGVGGTQYF. CDR3 DNA: TGTGCCAGCAGAGACATGGGGGTTGGGGGGACCCAGTACTTC.

The chain combines TRBV28 with TRBJ2-7, with 12 bases identical to TRBD2. The V segment lost 6 bases and the J segment 2 bases; nucleotides outside the gene matches: 5. Germline V CDR1 and CDR2: MDHEN, SYDVKM. This CDR3 is built from 15 residues. The CDR3 nucleotides are TGTGCCAGCAGGGGGCTAGCGGGAGGGCCCTACGAGCAGTACTTC. Its translation: CASRGLAGGPYEQYF.

The table lists this clone with a count of one. This chain connects TRBV19 to TRBJ2-5, with 7 bases aligning to TRBD1. This CDR3 comprises 14 residues. Trimming cost V 3 bases and J 5 bases; bases outside gene matches: 6. The germline CDR1 and CDR2 sequences are LNHDA and SQIVND (reference sequence). The CDR3 nucleotides are TGTGCCAGTAGTATTCTAGGGGGCGGGGAGACCCAGTACTTC. Translating it yields CASSILGGGETQYF.

The chain combines TRBV5-4 with TRBJ1-5; D gene uncertain. Germline assignment: CDR1 SGHNT and CDR2 YYREEE (reference sequence). This CDR3 is built from 14 residues. Trimming pared 3 bases from V and 5 bases from J, leaving 12 bases between. The CDR3 here is CASSSRPSDQPQHF. The CDR3, as DNA: TGTGCCAGCAGCTCACGGCCATCCGATCAGCCCCAGCATTTT.

The genes are TRBV6-1 and TRBJ1-2; 9 bases are a match to TRBD1. CDR3 length equals 13 residues. From germline, CDR1 is MNHNS and CDR2 SASEGT. Trimming took 9 bases from V and 7 from J; bases not matched to a gene: 9. CDR3 region: CASRRDRDGGYTF. The DNA of the CDR3 is TGTGCCAGTCGTCGGGACAGGGACGGTGGCTACACCTTC.

The chain is built from TRBV5-1 and TRBJ2-1; 10 nucleotides line up with TRBD1. CDR3 size: 16 residues. Germline loops: CDR1 SGHRS, CDR2 YFSETQ. After removal of 3 bases from V and 8 bases from J, the junction contained 11 bases not matched to a gene. As DNA, the CDR3 is TGCGCCAGCAGCTCAACCGGGACAGGGGTCCTCCATGAGCAGTTCTTC. Amino acid sequence: CASSSTGTGVLHEQFF.

This chain links TRBV7-9 with TRBJ1-4; 9 nucleotides agree with TRBD1. The CDR3 length is 15 residues. Trimming took 4 bases from V and 6 from J; bases not matched to a gene: 6. Germline CDR1 is SEHNR and CDR2 is FQNEAQ (reference sequence). CDR3: CASSSVGQGYEKLFF. The CDR3 DNA follows: TGTGCCAGCAGCTCGGTGGGACAGGGATATGAAAAACTGTTTTTT.

This rearrangement joins TRBV30 to TRBJ1-6, with 8 bases matching TRBD1. The germline CDR1 and CDR2 sequences are GTSNPN and SVGIG (reference sequence). Trimming took 3 bases from V and 10 from J; bases not matched to a gene: 11. CDR3 length equals 15 residues. The CDR3 bases are TGTGCCTGGAGCCCTGGGTCAGGGGGCGAATCACCCCTCCACTTT. Translating it yields CAWSPGSGGESPLHF.

Written as DNA, the CDR3 is TGTGCCAGCAGCAACAGGAGACAAGAGACCCAGTACTTC. Translation gives CASSNRRQETQYF. The V gene is TRBV7-9, the J gene TRBJ2-5, with D perhaps matching TRBD1 (5 bases). Germline CDR1 and CDR2: SEHNR and FQNEAQ (reference sequence). The CDR3 length is 13 residues. V lost 5 bases and J 2 bases, leaving 9 bases between the germline ends.

V gene TRBV2 combines with J gene TRBJ2-3; 14 bases align to TRBD2. Germline V CDR1 and CDR2: SNHLY, FYNNEI. Losses at the gene ends were 10 bases for V and 3 bases for J; bases not matched to a gene: 12. The CDR3 has 17 amino acids. DNA of the CDR3: TGTGCCACTTCGTTCGTGACTAGCGGGAGGGGTACAGATACGCAGTATTTT. It encodes CATSFVTSGRGTDTQYF.

This clone was picked up one time. The gene calls are TRBV15 and TRBJ1-2, with 10 bases lining up with TRBD1. Germline CDR1 and CDR2: LNHNV and YYDKDF (reference sequence). The CDR3 is 17 amino acids. Unmatched junction bases numbered 9, after V lost 2 bases and J lost 3 bases. The CDR3 DNA reads TGTGCCACCAGCAGAACTCCGAGGGGACAGGGGCACTATGGCTACACCTTC. Protein: CATSRTPRGQGHYGYTF.

This clone was seen only a few times. The chain is built from TRBV5-4 and TRBJ1-5; D is undetermined. The length of the CDR3 is 12 residues. Germline-derived CDR1 and CDR2 are SGHNT and YYREEE (reference sequence). V lost 0 bases and J lost 9, with 7 bases in between. The CDR3 sequence is CASSLDGRPQHF. DNA of the CDR3: TGTGCCAGCAGCTTGGACGGGAGGCCCCAGCATTTT.

The gene calls are TRBV5-1 and TRBJ2-1; 11 nucleotides agree with TRBD2. Germline V CDR1 and CDR2: SGHRS, YFSETQ. V was pared by 0 bases and J by 6 bases, with 5 bases of the junction left unmatched. There are 16 residues in the CDR3. The CDR3 here is CASSLGASGRTNEQFF. CDR3 DNA: TGCGCCAGCAGCTTGGGAGCTAGCGGGAGGACCAATGAGCAGTTCTTC.

The chain employs TRBV9 and TRBJ2-5; 11 bases agree with TRBD2. Trimming at V came to 5 bases and at J to 0 bases, leaving 3 bases not matched to a gene. The CDR3 covers 15 residues. From germline, CDR1 is SGDLS and CDR2 YYNGEE. CDR3 DNA sequence: TGTGCCAGCAGAAAGACTAGCGGGAACCAAGAGACCCAGTACTTC. It is translated as CASRKTSGNQETQYF.

The chain uses TRBV7-2 and TRBJ1-5; D ambiguous. Germline CDR1 reads SGHTA; CDR2 reads FQGNSA. The CDR3 contains 16 residues. V lost 5 bases, J lost 4 bases, and 18 bases lay in between. The chain's CDR3 is CASSPSDPGGNQPQHF. DNA for the CDR3: TGTGCCAGCAGCCCTTCTGACCCAGGCGGGAATCAGCCCCAGCATTTT.

The count of this clone is one. The V and J genes are TRBV2 and TRBJ1-5, with D maybe TRBD1 (6 bases). The germline V and J ends were trimmed by 1 base and 5 bases, with 9 bases remaining between them. This CDR3 is 14 amino acids long. The germline gives CDR1 SNHLY, CDR2 FYNNEI. CDR3 sequence reads: CASSEGGQDQPQHF. The CDR3, as DNA: TGTGCCAGCAGTGAAGGGGGGCAAGATCAGCCCCAGCATTTT.

On this clone: Other DNA sequences within the sample encode an identical CDR3. The rearrangement uses TRBV6-5 and TRBJ2-1, with D maybe TRBD2 (6 bases). The CDR3 spans 11 residues. Germline CDR1 reads MNHEY; CDR2 reads SVGAGI. The V gene lost 6 bases and the J gene lost 10 bases, with 10 bases spanning the gap. Here the CDR3 DNA reads TGTGCCAGCAGCTCAGGAGGGGAGCAGTTCTTC. It yields the protein CASSSGGEQFF.

Note on this clone: Other DNA sequences in this specimen translate into the identical CDR3. The chain joins TRBV29-1 to TRBJ1-2, with no clear D. The CDR3 extends over 8 amino acids. With 6 bases removed from V and 6 bases from J, the gap between germline ends came to 2 bases. Germline loops: CDR1 SQVTM, CDR2 ANQGSEA. CDR3 amino acids: CSVDGYTF. CDR3 in DNA: TGCAGCGTGGATGGCTACACCTTC. Variable domain in full (rest from reference TRBV29-1 and TRBJ1-2): SAVISQKPSRDICQRGTSLTIQCQVDSQVTMMFWYRQQPGQSLTLIATANQGSEATYESGFVIDKFPISRPNLTFSTLTVSNMSPEDSSIYLCSVDGYTFGSGTRLTVV.